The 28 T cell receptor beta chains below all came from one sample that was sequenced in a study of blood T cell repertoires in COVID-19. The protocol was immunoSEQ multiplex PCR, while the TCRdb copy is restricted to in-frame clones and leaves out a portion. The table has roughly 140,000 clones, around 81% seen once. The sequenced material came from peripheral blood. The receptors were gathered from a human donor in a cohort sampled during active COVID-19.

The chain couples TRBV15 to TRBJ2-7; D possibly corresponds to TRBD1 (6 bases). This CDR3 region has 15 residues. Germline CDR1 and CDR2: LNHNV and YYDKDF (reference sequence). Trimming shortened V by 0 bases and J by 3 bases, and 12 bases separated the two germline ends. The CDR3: CATSRDLQGNYEQYF. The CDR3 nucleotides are TGTGCCACCAGCAGAGATTTACAGGGCAACTACGAGCAGTACTTC.

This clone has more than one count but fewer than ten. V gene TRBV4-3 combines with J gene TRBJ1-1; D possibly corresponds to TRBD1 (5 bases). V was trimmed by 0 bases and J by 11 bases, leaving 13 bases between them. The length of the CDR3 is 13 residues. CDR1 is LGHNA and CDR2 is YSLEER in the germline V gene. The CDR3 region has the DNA TGCGCCAGCAGCCAAGAAGGCGCAGGGAGGGCTTTCTTT. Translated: CASSQEGAGRAFF.

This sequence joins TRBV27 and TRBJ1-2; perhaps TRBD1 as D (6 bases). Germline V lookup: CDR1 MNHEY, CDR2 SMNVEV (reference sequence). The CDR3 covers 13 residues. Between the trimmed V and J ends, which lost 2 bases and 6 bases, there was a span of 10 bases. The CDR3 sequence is CASSLKGVDGYTF. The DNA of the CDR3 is TGTGCCAGCAGTTTAAAGGGGGTGGATGGCTACACCTTC.

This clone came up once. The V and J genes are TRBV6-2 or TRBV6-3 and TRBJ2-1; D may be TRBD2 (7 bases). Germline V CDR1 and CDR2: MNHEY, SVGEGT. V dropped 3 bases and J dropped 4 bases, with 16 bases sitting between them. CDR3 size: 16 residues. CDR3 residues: CASSYGAEGGYNEQFF. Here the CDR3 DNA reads TGTGCCAGCAGTTATGGAGCGGAGGGGGGGTACAATGAGCAGTTCTTC.

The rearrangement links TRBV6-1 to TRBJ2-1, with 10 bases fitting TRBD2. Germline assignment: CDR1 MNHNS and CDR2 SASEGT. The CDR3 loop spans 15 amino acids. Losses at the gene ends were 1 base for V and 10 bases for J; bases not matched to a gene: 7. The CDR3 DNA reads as TGTGCCAGCAGTGAAGGCCAGATACTAGCGGGAGAGCAGTTCTTC. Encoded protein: CASSEGQILAGEQFF.

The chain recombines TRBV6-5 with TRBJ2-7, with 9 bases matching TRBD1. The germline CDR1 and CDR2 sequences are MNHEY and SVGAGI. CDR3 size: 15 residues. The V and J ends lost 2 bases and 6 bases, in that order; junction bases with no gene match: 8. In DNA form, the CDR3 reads TGTGCCAGCAGTTACACTGAGCGGACAGGGGCCGAGCAGTACTTC. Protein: CASSYTERTGAEQYF.

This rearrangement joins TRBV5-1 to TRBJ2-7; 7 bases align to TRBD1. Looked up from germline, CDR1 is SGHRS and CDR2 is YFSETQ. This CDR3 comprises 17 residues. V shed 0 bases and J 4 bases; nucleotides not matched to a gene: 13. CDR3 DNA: TGCGCCAGCAGCTTGGACCCCCCGACAGGGTTAAAGTACGAGCAGTACTTC. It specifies CASSLDPPTGLKYEQYF.

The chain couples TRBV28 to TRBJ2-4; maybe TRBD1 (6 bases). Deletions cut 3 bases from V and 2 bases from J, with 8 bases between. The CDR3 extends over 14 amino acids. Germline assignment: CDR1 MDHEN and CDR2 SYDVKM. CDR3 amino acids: CASSLQGTKNIQYF. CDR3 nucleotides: TGTGCCAGCAGTTTGCAGGGGACCAAAAACATTCAGTACTTC.

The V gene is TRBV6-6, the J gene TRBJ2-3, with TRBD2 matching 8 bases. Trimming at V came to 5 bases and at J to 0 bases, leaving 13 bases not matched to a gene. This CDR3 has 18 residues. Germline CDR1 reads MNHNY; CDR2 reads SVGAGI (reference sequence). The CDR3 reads CASSPRPPLAGSTDTQYF. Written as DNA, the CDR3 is TGTGCCAGCAGTCCTCGGCCCCCGTTAGCGGGGAGCACAGATACGCAGTATTTT.

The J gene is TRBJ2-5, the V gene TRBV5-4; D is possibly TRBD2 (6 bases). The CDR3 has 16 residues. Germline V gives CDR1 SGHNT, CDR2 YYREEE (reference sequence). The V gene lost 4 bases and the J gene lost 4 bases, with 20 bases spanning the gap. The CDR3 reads CASSMRGRADRETQYF. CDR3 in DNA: TGTGCCAGCAGCATGCGGGGCCGGGCGGACCGAGAGACCCAGTACTTC.

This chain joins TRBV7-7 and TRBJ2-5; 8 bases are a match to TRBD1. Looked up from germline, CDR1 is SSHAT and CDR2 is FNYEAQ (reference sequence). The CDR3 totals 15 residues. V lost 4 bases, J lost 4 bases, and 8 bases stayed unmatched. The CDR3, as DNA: TGTGCCAGCAGCTCAAACTCGGGACAGGTAGAGACCCAGTACTTC. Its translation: CASSSNSGQVETQYF.

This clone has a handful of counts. The CDR3 loop is CASSPAAHNEQFF. CDR3 nucleotide sequence: TGTGCCAGCTCACCCGCGGCCCACAATGAGCAGTTCTTC. The rearrangement joins TRBV18 to TRBJ2-1; D remains ambiguous. From germline, CDR1 is KGHSH and CDR2 LQKENI. Trimming stripped 3 bases from V and 5 bases from J, with 8 bases between. This CDR3 comprises 13 residues. Full variable domain (rest looked up from reference TRBV18 and TRBJ2-1): NAGVMQNPRHLVRRRGQEARLRCSPMKGHSHVYWYRQLPEEGLKFMVYLQKENIIDESGMPKERFSAEFPKEGPSILRIQQVVRGDSAAYFCASSPAAHNEQFFGPGTRLTVL.

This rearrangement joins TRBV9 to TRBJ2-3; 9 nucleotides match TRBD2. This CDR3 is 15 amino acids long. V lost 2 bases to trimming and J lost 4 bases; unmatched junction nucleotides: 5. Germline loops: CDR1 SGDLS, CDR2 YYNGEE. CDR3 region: CASSVSGSQADTQYF. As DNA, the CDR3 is TGTGCCAGCAGCGTTAGCGGGAGTCAGGCAGATACGCAGTATTTT.

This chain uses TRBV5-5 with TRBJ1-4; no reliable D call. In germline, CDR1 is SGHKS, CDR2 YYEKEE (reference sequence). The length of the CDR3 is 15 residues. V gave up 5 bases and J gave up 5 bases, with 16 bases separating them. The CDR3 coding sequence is TGTGCCAGCAGGGCCGATCCAGGTGCAAATGAAAAACTGTTTTTT. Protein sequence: CASRADPGANEKLFF.

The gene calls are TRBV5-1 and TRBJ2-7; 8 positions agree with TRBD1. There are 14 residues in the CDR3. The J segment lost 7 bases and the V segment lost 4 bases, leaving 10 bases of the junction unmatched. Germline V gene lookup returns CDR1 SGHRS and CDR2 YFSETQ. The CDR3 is CASSTHDRGQEQYF. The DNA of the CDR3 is TGCGCCAGCAGCACCCATGACAGGGGACAAGAGCAGTACTTC. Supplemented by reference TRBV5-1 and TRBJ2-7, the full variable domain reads KAGVTQTPRYLIKTRGQQVTLSCSPISGHRSVSWYQQTPGQGLQFLFEYFSETQRNKGNFPGRFSGRQFSNSRSEMNVSTLELGDSALYLCASSTHDRGQEQYFGPGTRLTVT.

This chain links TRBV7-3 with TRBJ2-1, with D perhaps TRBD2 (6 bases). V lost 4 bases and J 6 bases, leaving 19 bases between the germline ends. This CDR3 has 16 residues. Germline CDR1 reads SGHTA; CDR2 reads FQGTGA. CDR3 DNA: TGTGCCAGCAGCTCCCCCGGGACTCCATTCGCCAATGAGCAGTTCTTC. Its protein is CASSSPGTPFANEQFF.

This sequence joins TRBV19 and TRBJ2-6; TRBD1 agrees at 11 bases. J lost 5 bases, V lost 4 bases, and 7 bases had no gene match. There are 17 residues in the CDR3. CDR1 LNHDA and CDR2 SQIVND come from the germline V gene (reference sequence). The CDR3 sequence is CASSSGQGAARANVLTF. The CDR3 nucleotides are TGTGCCAGTAGTAGCGGACAGGGGGCCGCTCGGGCCAACGTCCTGACTTTC.

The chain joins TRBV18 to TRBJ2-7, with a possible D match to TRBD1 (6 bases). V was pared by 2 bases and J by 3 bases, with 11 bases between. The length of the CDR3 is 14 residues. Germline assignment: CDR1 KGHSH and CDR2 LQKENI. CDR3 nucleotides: TGTGCCAGCTCACCATCCAGGGGATTCTACGAGCAGTACTTC. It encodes CASSPSRGFYEQYF.

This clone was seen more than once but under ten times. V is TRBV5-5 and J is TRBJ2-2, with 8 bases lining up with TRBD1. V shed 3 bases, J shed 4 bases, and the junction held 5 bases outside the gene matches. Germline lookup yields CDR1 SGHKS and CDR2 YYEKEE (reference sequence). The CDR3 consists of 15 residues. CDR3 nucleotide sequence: TGTGCCAGCAGCTCGGACAGGGCGGGCACCGGGGAGCTGTTTTTT. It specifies CASSSDRAGTGELFF.

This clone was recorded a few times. The CDR3 DNA reads TGTGCCAGCAGCAATTACAGGTCCGATGTACTGTTTTTT. Translation: CASSNYRSDVLFF. The chain recombines TRBV13 with TRBJ1-4, with D perhaps TRBD1 (5 bases). The germline V gene encodes CDR1 PRHDT and CDR2 FYEKMQ (reference sequence). This CDR3 is 13 amino acids long. Trimming stripped 5 bases from V and 13 bases from J, with 17 bases between.

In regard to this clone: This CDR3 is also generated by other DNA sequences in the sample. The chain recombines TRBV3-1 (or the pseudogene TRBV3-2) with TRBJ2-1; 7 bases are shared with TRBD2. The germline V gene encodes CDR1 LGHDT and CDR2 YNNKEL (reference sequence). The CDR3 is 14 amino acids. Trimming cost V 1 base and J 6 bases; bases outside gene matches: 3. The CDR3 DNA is TGTGCCAGCAGCCAAGGTCGCGGGAGCAATGAGCAGTTCTTC. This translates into CASSQGRGSNEQFF.

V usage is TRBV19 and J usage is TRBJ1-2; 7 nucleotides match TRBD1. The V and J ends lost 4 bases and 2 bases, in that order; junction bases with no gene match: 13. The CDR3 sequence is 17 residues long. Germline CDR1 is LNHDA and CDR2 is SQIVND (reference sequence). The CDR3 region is CASSTLPGQSPNYGYTF. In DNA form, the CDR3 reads TGTGCCAGTAGTACACTACCGGGACAGTCTCCAAACTATGGCTACACCTTC.

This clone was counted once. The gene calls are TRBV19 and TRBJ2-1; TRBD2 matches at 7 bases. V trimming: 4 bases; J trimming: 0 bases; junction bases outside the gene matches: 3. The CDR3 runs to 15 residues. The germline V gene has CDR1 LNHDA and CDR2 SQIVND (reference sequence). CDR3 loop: CASSTTSDSYNEQFF. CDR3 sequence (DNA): TGTGCCAGTAGTACTACTAGCGACTCCTACAATGAGCAGTTCTTC.

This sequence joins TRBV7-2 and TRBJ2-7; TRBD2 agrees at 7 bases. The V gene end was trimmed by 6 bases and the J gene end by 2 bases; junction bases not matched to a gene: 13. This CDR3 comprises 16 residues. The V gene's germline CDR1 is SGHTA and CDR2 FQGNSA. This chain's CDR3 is CASSRLSGTTTYEQYF. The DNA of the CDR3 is TGTGCCAGCAGTCGTTTATCAGGGACTACCACCTACGAGCAGTACTTC.

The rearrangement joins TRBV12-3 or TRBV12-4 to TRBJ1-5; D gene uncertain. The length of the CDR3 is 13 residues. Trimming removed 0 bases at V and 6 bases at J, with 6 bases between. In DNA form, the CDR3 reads TGTGCCAGCAGTTTAGCTAGCTTTCAGCCCCAGCATTTT. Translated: CASSLASFQPQHF.

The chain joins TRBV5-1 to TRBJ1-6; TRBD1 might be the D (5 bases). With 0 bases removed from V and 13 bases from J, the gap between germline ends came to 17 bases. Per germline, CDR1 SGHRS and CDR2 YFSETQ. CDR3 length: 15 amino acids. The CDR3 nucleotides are TGCGCCAGCAGCTTGGATGGGCAGGGAAACCGGCCCCTCCACTTT. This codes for CASSLDGQGNRPLHF. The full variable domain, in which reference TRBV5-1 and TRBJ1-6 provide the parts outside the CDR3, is KAGVTQTPRYLIKTRGQQVTLSCSPISGHRSVSWYQQTPGQGLQFLFEYFSETQRNKGNFPGRFSGRQFSNSRSEMNVSTLELGDSALYLCASSLDGQGNRPLHFGNGTRLTVT.

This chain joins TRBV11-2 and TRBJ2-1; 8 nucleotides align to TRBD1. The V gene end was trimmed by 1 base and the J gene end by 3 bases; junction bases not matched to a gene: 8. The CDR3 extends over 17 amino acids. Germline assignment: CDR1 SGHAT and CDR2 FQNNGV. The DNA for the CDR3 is TGTGCCAGCAGCTTAGCAGCCGGGACAGGAAGCTACAATGAGCAGTTCTTC. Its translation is CASSLAAGTGSYNEQFF.

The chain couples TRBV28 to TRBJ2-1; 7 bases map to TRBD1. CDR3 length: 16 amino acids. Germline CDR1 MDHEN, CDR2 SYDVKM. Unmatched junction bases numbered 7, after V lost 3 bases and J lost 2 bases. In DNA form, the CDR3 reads TGTGCCAGCAGTTTCTCCGACAGGGCTACCTACAATGAGCAGTTCTTC. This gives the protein CASSFSDRATYNEQFF.